These T cell receptor beta chains were read from a single sample in a study of regulatory T cells in long-lasting Graves disease. TCRdb recomputed calls from the multiplex PCR reads with MiXCR, one row per CDR3 protein. The sample consists of a few hundred thousand distinct CDR3 sequences, approximately 15% of them appearing once. This sample also appeared in a second study, on T cells in Graves' hyperthyroidism and ophthalmopathy.

This specimen consisted of peripheral blood mononuclear cells (PBMCs), obtained at new diagnosis, from a patient treated with antithyroid drugs. The receptors were gathered from a man aged 40-55 years with Graves disease. The CDR3 runs from the conserved cysteine through the conserved F or W. The D gene is left open where the match is weak. Clone size is shown for a subset of rows, as once, few, many or a class of expanded clone.

d_call	v_call	clone_size	j_call	cdr3_aa	cdr3_nt
TRBD1	TRBV30	-	TRBJ1-1	CAWGQGNTEAFF	TGTGCCTGGGGACAGGGGAACACTGAAGCTTTCTTT
-	TRBV7-9	-	TRBJ2-7	CASSLALTGTDEQYF	TGTGCCAGCAGCTTAGCGCTAACAGGGACCGACGAGCAGTACTTC
-	TRBV5-1	many	TRBJ2-1	CASSLMGADLSYNEQFF	TGCGCCAGCAGTTTGATGGGGGCCGACCTCTCCTACAATGAGCAGTTCTTC
TRBD2	TRBV20-1	many	TRBJ2-1	CSARRTGGGANEQFF	TGCAGTGCTAGGAGGACTGGCGGGGGGGCCAATGAGCAGTTCTTC
-	TRBV19	few	TRBJ2-1	CASSWAGSYNEQFF	TGTGCCAGTAGCTGGGCAGGCTCCTACAATGAGCAGTTCTTC
-	TRBV6-2/TRBV6-3	many	TRBJ2-3	CASSAQGPPVHTQYF	TGTGCCAGCAGTGCCCAGGGACCCCCGGTCCATACGCAGTATTTT
-	TRBV19	many	TRBJ2-5	CATGGKPNQETQYF	TGTGCCACAGGAGGCAAACCCAACCAAGAGACCCAGTACTTC
-	TRBV2	-	TRBJ2-6	CASSASATYWSGANVLTF	TGTGCCAGCAGCGCATCGGCGACATATTGGTCGGGGGCCAACGTCCTGACTTTC
-	TRBV2	many	TRBJ1-4	CASMSIRTSEKLFF	TGTGCCAGCATGAGCATTAGGACATCCGAAAAACTGTTTTTT
TRBD2	TRBV24-1	-	TRBJ2-3	CATSDTPGSGGARTDTQYF	TGTGCCACCAGTGATACCCCTGGGTCGGGAGGGGCCCGCACAGATACGCAGTATTTT
TRBD1	TRBV2	-	TRBJ2-7	CATQTGTGSYEQYF	TGTGCCACCCAGACCGGGACAGGCTCCTACGAGCAGTACTTC
-	TRBV27	many	TRBJ2-1	CASRKGPSYNEQFF	TGTGCCAGCAGAAAGGGCCCGTCCTACAATGAGCAGTTCTTC
TRBD1	TRBV20-1	-	TRBJ2-5	CSARLTGEETQYF	TGCAGTGCTAGACTCACAGGGGAAGAGACCCAGTACTTC
-	TRBV7-9	few	TRBJ2-3	CASSPLQADTQYF	TGTGCCAGCAGCCCACTCCAGGCAGATACGCAGTATTTT
-	TRBV7-2	many	TRBJ2-7	CASSLVSTGIMNEQYF	TGTGCCAGCAGCTTAGTATCCACAGGGATCATGAACGAGCAGTACTTC
-	TRBV10-3	many	TRBJ2-6	CAISVGGRRANVLTF	TGTGCCATCAGTGTGGGGGGGCGCAGGGCCAACGTCCTGACTTTC
TRBD1	TRBV28	many	TRBJ1-6	CASTGQGKWGLGDSPLHF	TGTGCCAGCACCGGACAGGGAAAATGGGGCTTAGGGGATTCACCCCTCCACTTT
-	TRBV12-3/TRBV12-4	many	TRBJ1-1	CASKLGGNTEAFF	TGTGCCAGCAAACTAGGGGGGAACACTGAAGCTTTCTTT
-	TRBV3-1	many	TRBJ2-7	CASSPRRYTYEQYF	TGTGCCAGCAGCCCCCGACGGTACACCTACGAGCAGTACTTC
-	TRBV19	-	TRBJ2-3	CASKVAGQDTQYF	TGTGCCAGTAAGGTGGCGGGGCAGGATACGCAGTATTTT
TRBD1	TRBV11-2	many	TRBJ2-1	CASSFIQGKVNEQFF	TGTGCCAGCAGCTTTATACAGGGGAAGGTCAATGAGCAGTTCTTC
-	TRBV5-1	few	TRBJ1-2	CASRADTGIYGYTF	TGCGCCAGCAGAGCGGACACAGGGATCTATGGCTACACCTTC